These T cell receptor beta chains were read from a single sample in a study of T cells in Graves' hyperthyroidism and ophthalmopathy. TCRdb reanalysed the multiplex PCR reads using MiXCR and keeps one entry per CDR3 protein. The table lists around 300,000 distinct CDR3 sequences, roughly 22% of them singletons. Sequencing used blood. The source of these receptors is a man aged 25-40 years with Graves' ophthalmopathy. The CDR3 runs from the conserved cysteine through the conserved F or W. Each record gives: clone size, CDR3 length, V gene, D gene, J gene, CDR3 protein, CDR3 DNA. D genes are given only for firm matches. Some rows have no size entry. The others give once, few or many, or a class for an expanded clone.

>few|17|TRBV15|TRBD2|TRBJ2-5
CATSRLPLAGYQETQYF
TGTGCCACCAGCAGACTACCACTAGCGGGGTACCAAGAGACCCAGTACTTC
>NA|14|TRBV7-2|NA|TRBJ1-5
CASSPGYSNQPQHF
TGTGCCAGCAGCCCCGGTTACAGCAATCAGCCCCAGCATTTT
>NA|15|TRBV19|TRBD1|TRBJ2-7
CASSEGQGLLLEQYF
TGTGCCAGTAGTGAAGGACAGGGATTGCTTTTGGAGCAGTACTTC
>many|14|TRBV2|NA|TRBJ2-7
CASSSGTGSHEQYF
TGTGCCAGCAGTTCCGGGACGGGCTCGCACGAGCAGTACTTC
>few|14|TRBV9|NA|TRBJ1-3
CASSARSSGNTIYF
TGTGCCAGCAGCGCCAGGAGCTCTGGAAACACCATATATTTT
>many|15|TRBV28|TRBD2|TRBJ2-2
CASSLAGGPSGELFF
TGTGCCAGCAGTTTAGCGGGAGGGCCCTCCGGGGAGCTGTTTTTT
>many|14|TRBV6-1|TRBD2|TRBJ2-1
CASSSGTSSGEQFF
TGTGCCAGCAGTTCCGGGACTAGCAGTGGTGAGCAGTTCTTC
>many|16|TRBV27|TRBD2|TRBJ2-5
CASSSGVAGARETQYF
TGTGCCAGCAGTAGCGGGGTGGCAGGAGCACGAGAGACCCAGTACTTC
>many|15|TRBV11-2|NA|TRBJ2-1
CASSPGGPPWNEQFF
TGTGCCAGCAGCCCCGGTGGGCCGCCGTGGAATGAGCAGTTCTTC
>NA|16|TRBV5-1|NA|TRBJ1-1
CASSLVAAEMNTEAFF
TGCGCCAGCAGCTTGGTGGCTGCCGAGATGAACACTGAAGCTTTCTTT
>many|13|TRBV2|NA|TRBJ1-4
CASQGQTNEKLFF
TGTGCCAGCCAGGGTCAGACTAATGAAAAACTGTTTTTT
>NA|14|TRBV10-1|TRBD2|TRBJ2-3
CASGAGASGDTQYF
TGCGCCAGCGGAGCGGGAGCTTCGGGAGATACGCAGTATTTT
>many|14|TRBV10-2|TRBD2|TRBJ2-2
CASSKGLDTGELFF
TGCGCCAGCAGTAAGGGACTAGACACCGGGGAGCTGTTTTTT
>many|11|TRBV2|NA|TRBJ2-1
CASSVSNEQFF
TGTGCCAGCAGTGTCTCCAATGAGCAGTTCTTC
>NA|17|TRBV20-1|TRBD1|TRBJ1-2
CSAHTSGTGGSNYGYTF
TGCAGTGCTCACACTTCCGGGACAGGGGGCTCTAACTATGGCTACACCTTC
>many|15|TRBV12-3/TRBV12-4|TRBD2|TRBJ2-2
CASSLAGGPRGELFF
TGTGCCAGCTCACTAGCGGGAGGCCCCAGGGGGGAGCTGTTTTTT
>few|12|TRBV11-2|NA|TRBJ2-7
CASSETIYEQYF
TGTGCCAGCAGCGAAACGATCTACGAGCAGTACTTC
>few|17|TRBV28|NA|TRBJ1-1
CASSLGGIGGEGTEAFF
TGTGCCAGCAGTTTGGGGGGTATTGGGGGGGAGGGCACTGAAGCTTTCTTT
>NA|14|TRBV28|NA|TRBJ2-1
CASRWTANYNEQFF
TGTGCCAGCAGGTGGACAGCTAATTACAATGAGCAGTTCTTC
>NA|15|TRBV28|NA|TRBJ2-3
CASNGDARLTDTQYF
TGTGCCAGCAATGGGGACGCCCGACTGACAGATACGCAGTATTTT
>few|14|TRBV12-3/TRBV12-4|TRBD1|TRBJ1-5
CASSGQGLNQPQHF
TGTGCCAGCAGCGGACAGGGCCTCAATCAGCCCCAGCATTTT
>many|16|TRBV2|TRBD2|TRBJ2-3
CASGRGTSGSTDTQYF
TGTGCCAGCGGACGGGGGACTAGCGGGAGTACAGATACGCAGTATTTT
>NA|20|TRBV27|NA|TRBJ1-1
CASSPVWYGTLNHGDTEAFF
TGTGCCAGCAGTCCGGTGTGGTACGGGACGCTTAATCATGGGGACACTGAAGCTTTCTTT
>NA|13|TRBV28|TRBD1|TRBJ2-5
CASMYRDSETQYF
TGTGCCAGCATGTACCGGGACAGCGAGACCCAGTACTTC
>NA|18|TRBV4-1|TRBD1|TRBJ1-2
CASSQAGGQGKRRPGYTF
TGCGCCAGCAGCCAAGCCGGCGGACAGGGGAAGAGAAGACCGGGCTACACCTTC
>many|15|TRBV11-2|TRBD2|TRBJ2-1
CASSLGVAGGGEQFF
TGTGCCAGCAGCTTAGGGGTAGCGGGAGGTGGTGAGCAGTTCTTC
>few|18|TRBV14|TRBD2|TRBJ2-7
CASSQDATSGRSPYEQYF
TGTGCCAGCAGCCAAGACGCGACTAGCGGGAGAAGCCCCTACGAGCAGTACTTC
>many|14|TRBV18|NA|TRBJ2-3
CASSPYRNSDTQYF
TGTGCCAGCTCACCGTACCGGAATTCAGATACGCAGTATTTT
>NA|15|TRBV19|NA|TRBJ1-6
CASRGFGPYNSPLHF
TGTGCCAGTAGGGGTTTCGGACCTTATAATTCACCCCTCCACTTT
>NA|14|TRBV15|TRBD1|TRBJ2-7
CATSRGQGVYEQYF
TGTGCCACCAGCAGGGGACAGGGGGTCTACGAGCAGTACTTC
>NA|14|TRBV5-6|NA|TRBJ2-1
CASSLEVASNEQFF
TGTGCCAGCAGCTTGGAGGTAGCTTCCAATGAGCAGTTCTTC
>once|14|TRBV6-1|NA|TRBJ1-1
CASSEGGVRTEAFF
TGTGCCAGCAGTGAAGGGGGGGTGCGCACTGAAGCTTTCTTT
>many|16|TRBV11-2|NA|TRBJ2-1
CASSIGTLGPYNEQFF
TGTGCCAGCAGCATCGGGACTTTAGGACCCTACAATGAGCAGTTCTTC
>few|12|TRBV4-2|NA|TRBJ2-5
CASSHPTETQYF
TGTGCCAGCAGCCACCCCACGGAGACCCAGTACTTC
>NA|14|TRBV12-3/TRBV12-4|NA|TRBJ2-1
CASSFVSGYNEQFF
TGTGCCAGCAGTTTTGTTTCGGGCTACAATGAGCAGTTCTTC
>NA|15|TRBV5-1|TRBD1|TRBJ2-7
CASSSRGQGYYEQYF
TGCGCCAGCAGCTCGCGCGGACAGGGCTACTACGAGCAGTACTTC
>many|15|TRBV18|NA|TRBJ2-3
CASSLSVESRDTQYF
TGTGCCAGCTCACTATCAGTGGAATCCAGAGATACGCAGTATTTT
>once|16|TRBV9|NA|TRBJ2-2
CASSVGGAPNTGELFF
TGTGCCAGCAGCGTAGGAGGGGCCCCGAACACCGGGGAGCTGTTTTTT
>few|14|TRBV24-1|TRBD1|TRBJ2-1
CATSVSDRGDEQFF
TGTGCCACCAGTGTCTCGGACAGGGGGGATGAGCAGTTCTTC
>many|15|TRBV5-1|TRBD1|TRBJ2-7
CASSSGTANSYEQYF
TGCGCCAGCAGCTCCGGGACAGCGAACTCCTACGAGCAGTACTTC
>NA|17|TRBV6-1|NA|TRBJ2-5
CASSALVVGPVQETQYF
TGTGCCAGCAGTGCGCTTGTGGTAGGACCCGTTCAAGAGACCCAGTACTTC